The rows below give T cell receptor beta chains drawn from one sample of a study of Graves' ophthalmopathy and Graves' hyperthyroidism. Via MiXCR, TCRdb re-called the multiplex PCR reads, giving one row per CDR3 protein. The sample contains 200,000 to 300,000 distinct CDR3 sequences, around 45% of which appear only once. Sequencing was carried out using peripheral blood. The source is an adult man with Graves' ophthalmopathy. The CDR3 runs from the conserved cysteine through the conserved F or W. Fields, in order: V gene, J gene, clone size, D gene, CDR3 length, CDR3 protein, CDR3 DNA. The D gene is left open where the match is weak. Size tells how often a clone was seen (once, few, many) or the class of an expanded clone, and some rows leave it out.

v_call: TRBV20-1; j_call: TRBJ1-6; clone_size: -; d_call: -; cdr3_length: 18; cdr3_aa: CSARVGPGPSSYNSPLHF; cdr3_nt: TGCAGTGCTAGAGTAGGGCCGGGCCCCAGCTCCTATAATTCACCCCTCCACTTT
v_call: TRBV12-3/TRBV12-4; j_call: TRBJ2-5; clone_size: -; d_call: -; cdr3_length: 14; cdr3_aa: CASSLTGARETQYF; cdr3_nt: TGTGCCAGCAGTTTAACGGGGGCGAGGGAGACCCAGTACTTC
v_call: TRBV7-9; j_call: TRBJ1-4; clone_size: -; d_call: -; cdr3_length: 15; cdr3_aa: CASTSTRTDNEKLFF; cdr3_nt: TGTGCCAGCACATCCACCAGGACAGATAATGAAAAACTGTTTTTT
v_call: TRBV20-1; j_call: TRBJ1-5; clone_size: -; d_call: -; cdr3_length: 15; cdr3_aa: CSASEGWARNQPQHF; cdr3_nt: TGCAGTGCTAGCGAGGGGTGGGCTCGCAATCAGCCCCAGCATTTT
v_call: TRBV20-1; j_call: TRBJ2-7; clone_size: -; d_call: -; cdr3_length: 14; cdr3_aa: CSASRDSTLNEQYF; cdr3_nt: TGCAGTGCTAGCCGGGACTCCACTTTGAACGAGCAGTACTTC
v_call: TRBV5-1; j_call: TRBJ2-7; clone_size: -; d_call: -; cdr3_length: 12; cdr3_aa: CTSSAGHGEQYF; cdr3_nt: TGCACCAGCAGCGCGGGACACGGCGAGCAGTACTTC
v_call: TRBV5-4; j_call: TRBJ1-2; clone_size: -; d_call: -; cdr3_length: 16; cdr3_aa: CASSPPGASQLDGYTF; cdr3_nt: TGTGCCAGCAGCCCTCCTGGTGCGAGCCAACTCGATGGCTACACCTTC
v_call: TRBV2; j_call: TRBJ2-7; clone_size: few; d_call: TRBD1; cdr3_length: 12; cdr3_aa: CARAGTGDEQYF; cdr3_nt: TGTGCCAGAGCGGGGACAGGGGACGAGCAGTACTTC
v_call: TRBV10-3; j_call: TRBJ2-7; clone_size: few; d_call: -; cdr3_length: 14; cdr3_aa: CAIWGGVSSYEQYF; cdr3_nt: TGTGCCATCTGGGGCGGGGTGAGCTCCTACGAGCAGTACTTC
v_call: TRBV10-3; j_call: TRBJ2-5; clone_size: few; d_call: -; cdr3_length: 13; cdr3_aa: CATLWKGQETQYF; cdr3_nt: TGTGCCACCTTATGGAAAGGGCAAGAGACCCAGTACTTC
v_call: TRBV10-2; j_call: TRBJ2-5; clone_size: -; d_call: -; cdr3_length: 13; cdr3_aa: CASSDQGRETQYF; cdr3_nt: TGCGCCAGCAGTGACCAGGGGCGGGAGACCCAGTACTTC
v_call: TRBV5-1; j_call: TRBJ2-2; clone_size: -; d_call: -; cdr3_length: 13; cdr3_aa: CASSSKAARELFF; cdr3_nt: TGCGCCAGCAGCTCGAAGGCGGCCAGGGAGCTGTTTTTT
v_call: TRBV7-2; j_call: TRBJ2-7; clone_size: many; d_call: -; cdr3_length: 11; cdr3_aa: CASSYGGEQYF; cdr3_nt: TGTGCCAGCAGCTATGGGGGGGAGCAGTACTTC
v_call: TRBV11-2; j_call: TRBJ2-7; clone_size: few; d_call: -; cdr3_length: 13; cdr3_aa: CASSSARGYEQYF; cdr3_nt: TGTGCCAGCAGCTCCGCTAGGGGTTACGAGCAGTACTTC
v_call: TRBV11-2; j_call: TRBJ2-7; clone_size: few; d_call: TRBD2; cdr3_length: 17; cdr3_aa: CASSLSFGTSGREEQYF; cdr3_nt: TGTGCCAGCAGCTTAAGTTTTGGGACTAGCGGGAGGGAAGAGCAGTACTTC
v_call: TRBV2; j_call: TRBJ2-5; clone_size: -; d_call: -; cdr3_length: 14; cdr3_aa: CASSGFTGDETQYF; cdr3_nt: TGTGCCAGCAGTGGCTTCACCGGGGACGAGACCCAGTACTTC